This record looks at one T cell receptor (beta chain) sequence and its context. Its specificity is unknown. The record originates from a study of CD8 T cells in ankylosing spondylitis. General study results and limits: What appeared characteristic of ankylosing spondylitis blood was a TCR beta motif of 7 or 8 highly homologous variants. Those disease-linked clones were CD8+; they were also relatively rare in peripheral blood. Earlier reports found some motif variants in synovial fluid and blood in reactive arthritis.

Per the germline V gene, CDR1 is DFQATT and CDR2 is SNEGSKA (reference sequence). Trimming at V came to 5 bases and at J to 2 bases, leaving 13 bases not matched to a gene. The CDR3 is 16 residues long. Quantitative 5'-RACE was performed with molecular barcodes, and it yielded the TCR beta libraries. TCRdb processed the 5' RACE reads anew with MiXCR; each CDR3 protein has one entry. The top ten clones hold just over 1% of a sample with approximately 440,000 distinct CDR3 sequences, about a sixth of them seen once. The clonotype originates from a male donor with ankylosing spondylitis. The sequenced material came from blood, either unsorted or a sorted T cell fraction (not recorded which). The chain combines TRBV20-1 with TRBJ2-7, with 9 bases fitting TRBD2. In DNA, the CDR3 is TGCAGTGCTGGGGGTTTAGCGGGGGCCGCCACCTACGAGCAGTACTTC. This gives the protein CSAGGLAGAATYEQYF.